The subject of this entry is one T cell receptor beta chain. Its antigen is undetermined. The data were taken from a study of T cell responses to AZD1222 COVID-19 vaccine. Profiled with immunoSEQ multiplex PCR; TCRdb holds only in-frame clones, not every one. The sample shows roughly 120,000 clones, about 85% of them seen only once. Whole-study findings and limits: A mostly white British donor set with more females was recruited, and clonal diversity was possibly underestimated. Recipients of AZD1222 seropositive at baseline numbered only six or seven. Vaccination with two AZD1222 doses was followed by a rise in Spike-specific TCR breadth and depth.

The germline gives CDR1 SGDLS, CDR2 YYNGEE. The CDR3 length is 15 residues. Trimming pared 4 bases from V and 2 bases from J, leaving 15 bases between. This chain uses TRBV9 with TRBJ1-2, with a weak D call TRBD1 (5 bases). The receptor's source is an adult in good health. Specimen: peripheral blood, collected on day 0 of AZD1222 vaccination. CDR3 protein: CASSPRMEGNYGYTF. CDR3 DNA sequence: TGTGCCAGCAGCCCTAGAATGGAGGGGAACTATGGCTACACCTTC.